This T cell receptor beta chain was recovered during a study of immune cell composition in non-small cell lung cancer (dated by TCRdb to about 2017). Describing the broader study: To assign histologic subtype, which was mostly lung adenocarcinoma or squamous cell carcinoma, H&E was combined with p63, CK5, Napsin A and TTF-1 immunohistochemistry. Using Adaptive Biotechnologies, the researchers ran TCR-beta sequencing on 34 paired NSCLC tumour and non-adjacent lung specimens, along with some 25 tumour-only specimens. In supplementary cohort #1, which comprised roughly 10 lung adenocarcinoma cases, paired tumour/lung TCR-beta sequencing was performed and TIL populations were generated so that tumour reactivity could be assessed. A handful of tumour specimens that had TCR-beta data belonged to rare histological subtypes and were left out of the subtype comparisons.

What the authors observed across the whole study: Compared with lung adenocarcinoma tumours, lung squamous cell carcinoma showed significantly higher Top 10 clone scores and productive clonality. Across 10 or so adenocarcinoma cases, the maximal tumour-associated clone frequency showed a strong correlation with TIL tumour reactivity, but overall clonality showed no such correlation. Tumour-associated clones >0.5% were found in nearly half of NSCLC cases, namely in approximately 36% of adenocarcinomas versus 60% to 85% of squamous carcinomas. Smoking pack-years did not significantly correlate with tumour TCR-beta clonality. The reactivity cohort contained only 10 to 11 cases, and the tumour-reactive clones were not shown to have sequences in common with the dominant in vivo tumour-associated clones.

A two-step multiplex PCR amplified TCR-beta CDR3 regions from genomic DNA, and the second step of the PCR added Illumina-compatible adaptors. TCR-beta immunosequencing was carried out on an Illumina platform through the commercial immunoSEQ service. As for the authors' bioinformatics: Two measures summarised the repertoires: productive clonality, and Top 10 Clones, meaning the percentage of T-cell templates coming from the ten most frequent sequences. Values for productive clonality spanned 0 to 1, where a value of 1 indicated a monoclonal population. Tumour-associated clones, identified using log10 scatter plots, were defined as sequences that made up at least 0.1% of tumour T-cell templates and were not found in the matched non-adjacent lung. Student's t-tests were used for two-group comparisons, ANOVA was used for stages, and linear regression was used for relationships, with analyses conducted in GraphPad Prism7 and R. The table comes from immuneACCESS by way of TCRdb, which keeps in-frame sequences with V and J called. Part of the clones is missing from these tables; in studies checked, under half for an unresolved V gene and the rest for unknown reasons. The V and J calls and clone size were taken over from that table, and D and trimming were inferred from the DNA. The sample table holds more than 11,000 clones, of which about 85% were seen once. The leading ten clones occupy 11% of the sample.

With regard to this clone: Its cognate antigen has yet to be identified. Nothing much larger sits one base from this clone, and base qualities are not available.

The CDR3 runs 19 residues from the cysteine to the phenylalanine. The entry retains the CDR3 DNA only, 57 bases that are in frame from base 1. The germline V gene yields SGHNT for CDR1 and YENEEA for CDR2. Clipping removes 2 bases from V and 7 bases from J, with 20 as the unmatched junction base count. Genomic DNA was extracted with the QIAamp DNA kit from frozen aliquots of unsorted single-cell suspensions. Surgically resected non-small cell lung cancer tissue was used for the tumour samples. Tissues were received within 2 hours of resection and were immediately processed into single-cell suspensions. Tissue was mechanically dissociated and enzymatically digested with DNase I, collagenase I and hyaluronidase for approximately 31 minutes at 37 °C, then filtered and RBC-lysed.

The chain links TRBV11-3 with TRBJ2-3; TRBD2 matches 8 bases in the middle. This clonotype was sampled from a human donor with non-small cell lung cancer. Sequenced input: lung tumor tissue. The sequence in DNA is TGTGCCAGCAGCTTAAGTTTTCTCGGGGCCCGGGAGGGGTCGCATACGCAGTATTTT. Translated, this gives CASSLSFLGAREGSHTQYF.